These 21 T cell receptor beta chains were sequenced from one sample in a study of blood T cell repertoires in COVID-19 (dated by TCRdb to the early 2020s). Library generation was performed with the immunoSEQ multiplex PCR assay. The clones in this table, taken by TCRdb from immuneACCESS, are in-frame only. Not every clone is retained; where verified, under half of the shortfall comes from an unresolved V gene, and the cause of the rest is unknown. Recorded for this sample are around 190,000 clones; over 80% of them occurred a single time. The ten biggest clones cover roughly 8% of the sample. Sequencing used peripheral blood. The source is a woman aged 55-75 years with COVID-19, enrolled during active disease.

The gene calls are TRBV4-3 and TRBJ2-3; D perhaps matches TRBD1 (5 bases). CDR1 is LGHNA, CDR2 YSLEER, per germline. This CDR3 contains 17 residues. V shed 4 bases and J shed 0 bases, with 17 bases lying between them. The CDR3 sequence is CASSPADSLPSTDTQYF. CDR3 nucleotides: TGCGCCAGCAGCCCAGCCGACAGCCTTCCTAGCACAGATACGCAGTATTTT.

This rearrangement joins TRBV5-1 to TRBJ2-1, with TRBD2 identical over 7 bases. Per the germline V gene, CDR1 is SGHRS and CDR2 is YFSETQ. After removal of 2 bases from V and 5 bases from J, the junction contained 7 bases not matched to a gene. The CDR3 sequence is 15 residues long. The DNA for the CDR3 is TGCGCCAGCAGCTTTTATTCCGGGAGGAACAATGAGCAGTTCTTC. It translates to CASSFYSGRNNEQFF.

This clone was detected a few times. This chain uses TRBV28 with TRBJ2-4, with TRBD2 matching over 8 bases. The V and J ends lost 3 bases and 2 bases, in that order; junction bases with no gene match: 9. CDR3 length: 17 residues. Germline V CDR1 and CDR2: MDHEN, SYDVKM. CDR3 sequence (DNA): TGTGCCAGCAGTTTCGGATCCGGGGGGGCCTCCAAAAACATTCAGTACTTC. Translating gives CASSFGSGGASKNIQYF.

This rearrangement joins TRBV2 to TRBJ2-1; D possibly corresponds to TRBD2 (6 bases). V was cut by 2 bases and J by 10 bases, with 15 bases left in between. The CDR3 is 14 residues long. Germline V lookup: CDR1 SNHLY, CDR2 FYNNEI. In DNA, the CDR3 is TGTGCCAGCAGTGAAAACGCGAACGGGAGAGAGCAGTTCTTC. It codes for CASSENANGREQFF.

V and J are TRBV18 and TRBJ2-7; D unclear. The CDR3 covers 15 residues. Deletions cut 2 bases from V and 0 bases from J, with 11 bases between. Germline CDR1 and CDR2: KGHSH and LQKENI. Written as DNA, the CDR3 is TGTGCCAGCTCACCAATCCCAGGTTCCTCCTACGAGCAGTACTTC. This translates into CASSPIPGSSYEQYF.

The V and J genes are TRBV19 and TRBJ1-5; 9 bases are shared with TRBD1. Germline V gives CDR1 LNHDA, CDR2 SQIVND (reference sequence). Losses at the gene ends were 4 bases for V and 5 bases for J; bases not matched to a gene: 6. CDR3 length equals 15 residues. The CDR3 nucleotides are TGTGCCAGTAGTAAAGGGACAGGGTCAGATCAGCCCCAGCATTTT. Residues: CASSKGTGSDQPQHF.

The gene calls are TRBV3-1 (or the pseudogene TRBV3-2) and TRBJ1-1; D perhaps matches TRBD1 (5 bases). V lost 4 bases and J 2 bases, leaving 8 bases between the germline ends. CDR3 length equals 13 residues. Germline CDR1 and CDR2: LGHDT and YNNKEL (reference sequence). The CDR3 is CASSPQGNTEAFF. For the CDR3, the DNA is TGTGCCAGCAGCCCCCAGGGTAACACTGAAGCTTTCTTT.

The sample holds one count of this clone. The rearrangement links TRBV11-2 to TRBJ1-1; D gene uncertain. V was clipped by 8 bases and J by 0 bases, with 10 bases between them. Per germline, CDR1 SGHAT and CDR2 FQNNGV. CDR3 size: 13 residues. The CDR3 nucleotides are TGTGCCAGCGCGGCGCAGTTGAACACTGAAGCTTTCTTT. Amino acid sequence: CASAAQLNTEAFF.

This sequence joins TRBV10-3 and TRBJ2-3; 7 positions agree with TRBD1. Germline V lookup: CDR1 ENHRY, CDR2 SYGVKD. The CDR3 is 20 amino acids. Germline trimming cut 3 bases from V and 3 bases from J; bases unmatched to any gene: 21. The CDR3 is CAISDKPGGKGAKMTDTQYF. In nucleotides, the CDR3 is TGTGCCATCAGTGATAAGCCCGGAGGCAAGGGGGCAAAAATGACAGATACGCAGTATTTT.

The chain carries TRBV7-2 and TRBJ2-5; a possible D gene is TRBD1 (5 bases). Germline assignment: CDR1 SGHTA and CDR2 FQGNSA. The CDR3 contains 16 residues. V was trimmed by 5 bases and J by 7 bases, leaving 23 bases between them. Here the CDR3 DNA reads TGTGCCAGCAGCCATAGGCAGGGTGGGATTAAGGGGACCCAGTACTTC. Protein sequence: CASSHRQGGIKGTQYF.

The chain is built from TRBV5-1 and TRBJ2-2, with 7 bases lining up with TRBD1. V shed 5 bases and J 3 bases; nucleotides not matched to a gene: 7. In germline, CDR1 is SGHRS, CDR2 YFSETQ. This CDR3 region has 15 residues. The CDR3 DNA is TGCGCCAGCAGGGCCGGGACAGTGGACACCGGGGAGCTGTTTTTT. It is translated as CASRAGTVDTGELFF.

J is TRBJ1-2 and V is TRBV6-5; a possible D gene is TRBD1 (5 bases). Trimming stripped 11 bases from V and 4 bases from J, with 11 bases between. The CDR3 is 11 amino acids. Germline V CDR1 and CDR2: MNHEY, SVGAGI. CDR3: CASQDLYGYTF. The CDR3 bases are TGTGCCTCACAGGACCTCTATGGCTACACCTTC.

The chain uses TRBV6-2 or TRBV6-3 and TRBJ1-2; no clear D. CDR1 MNHEY and CDR2 SVGEGT come from the germline V gene. This CDR3 is built from 15 residues. V was cut by 0 bases and J by 4 bases, with 12 bases left in between. For the CDR3, the DNA is TGTGCCAGCAGTTACTCGACTAGCGGTACCTATGGCTACACCTTC. Its protein product is CASSYSTSGTYGYTF.

V and J are TRBV3-1 (or the pseudogene TRBV3-2) and TRBJ2-7; D is perhaps TRBD2 (6 bases). Trimming cost V 4 bases and J 3 bases, with 7 bases left between them. The CDR3 runs to 12 residues. Germline assignment: CDR1 LGHDT and CDR2 YNNKEL (reference sequence). The CDR3: CASSRGVYEQYV. The CDR3 nucleotides read TGTGCCAGCAGCCGGGGGGTCTACGAGCAGTACGTC.

A few counts support this clone. This chain joins TRBV29-1 and TRBJ2-7; 9 bases fit TRBD2. Germline V CDR1 and CDR2: SQVTM, ANQGSEA. With 6 bases clipped from V and 3 bases from J, the junction kept 9 bases outside the gene matches. The CDR3 spans 14 residues. The CDR3, as DNA: TGCAGCGTGGAAAGGGGTAGCGGGAGCTACGAGCAGTACTTC. The encoded protein is CSVERGSGSYEQYF.

This sequence joins TRBV19 and TRBJ1-3; D gene unclear. Germline assignment: CDR1 LNHDA and CDR2 SQIVND (reference sequence). Trimming took off 0 bases at V and 2 bases at J, with 14 bases between the two ends. The CDR3 extends over 17 amino acids. The CDR3 reads CASSIDRLVGPGNTIYF. DNA of the CDR3: TGTGCCAGTAGTATAGATCGATTGGTCGGTCCTGGAAACACCATATATTTT.

The CDR3 sequence is CASSPISRAYTEAFF. CDR3 bases: TGTGCCAGCAGCCCAATTAGCAGGGCCTACACTGAAGCTTTCTTT. The rearrangement links TRBV5-4 to TRBJ1-1; the D gene is possibly TRBD1 (5 bases). This CDR3 has 15 amino acids. Trimming pared 4 bases from V and 3 bases from J, leaving 16 bases between. Germline CDR1 is SGHNT and CDR2 is YYREEE (reference sequence).

The V and J genes are TRBV4-2 and TRBJ1-1; D might be TRBD1 (6 bases). V was clipped by 7 bases and J by 6 bases, with 18 bases between them. The CDR3 runs to 14 residues. Germline lookup yields CDR1 LGHNA and CDR2 YNFKEQ. For the CDR3, the DNA is TGTGCCAGCACCAACAATAGGGGGGGCCCTGAAGCTTTCTTT. Residues: CASTNNRGGPEAFF.

The genes are TRBV6-5 and TRBJ1-4; 7 nucleotides agree with TRBD1. The length of the CDR3 is 12 residues. V gave up 6 bases and J gave up 8 bases; unmatched junction bases: 3. Germline CDR1 reads MNHEY; CDR2 reads SVGAGI. The CDR3 sequence is CASRTGYEKLFF. CDR3 coding DNA: TGTGCCAGCAGGACAGGGTACGAAAAACTGTTTTTT.

V usage is TRBV19 and J usage is TRBJ2-3, with TRBD2 matching over 9 bases. The CDR3 has 15 amino acids. Losses at the gene ends were 5 bases for V and 0 bases for J; bases not matched to a gene: 3. Germline values: CDR1 LNHDA, CDR2 SQIVND (reference sequence). The CDR3 loop reads CASSPSGTSTDTQYF. CDR3 nucleotide sequence: TGTGCCAGTAGTCCTAGCGGGACTAGCACAGATACGCAGTATTTT.

V is TRBV19 and J is TRBJ1-5; D unresolved. The CDR3 is made up of 16 amino acids. The ends were cut back, 5 bases at V and 0 bases at J, with 14 bases in the middle. Germline V lookup: CDR1 LNHDA, CDR2 SQIVND (reference sequence). In DNA, the CDR3 is TGTGCCAGTAGTCTTACGAGAATCCTTAGCAATCAGCCCCAGCATTTT. This codes for CASSLTRILSNQPQHF.